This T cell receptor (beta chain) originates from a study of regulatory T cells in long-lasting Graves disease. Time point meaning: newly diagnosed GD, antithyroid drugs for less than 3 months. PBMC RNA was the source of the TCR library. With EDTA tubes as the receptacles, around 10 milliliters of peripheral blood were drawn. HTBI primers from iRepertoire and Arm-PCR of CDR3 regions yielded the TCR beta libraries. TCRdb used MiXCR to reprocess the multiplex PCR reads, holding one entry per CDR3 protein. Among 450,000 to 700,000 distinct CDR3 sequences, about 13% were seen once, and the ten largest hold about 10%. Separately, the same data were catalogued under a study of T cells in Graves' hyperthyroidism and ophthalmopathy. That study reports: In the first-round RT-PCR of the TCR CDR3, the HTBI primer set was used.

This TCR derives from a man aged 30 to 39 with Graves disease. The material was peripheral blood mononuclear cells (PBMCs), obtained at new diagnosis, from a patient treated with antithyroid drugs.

CDR3 protein: CASSVSGTQYF. The CDR3 region has the DNA TGTGCCAGCAGCGTTAGCGGTACGCAGTATTTT. The rearrangement uses TRBV9 and TRBJ2-3, with D possibly TRBD2 on 6 matching bases. Looked up from germline, CDR1 is SGDLS and CDR2 is YYNGEE. Trimming cost V 2 bases and J 8 bases, with 6 bases left between them. The CDR3 is made up of 11 amino acids.